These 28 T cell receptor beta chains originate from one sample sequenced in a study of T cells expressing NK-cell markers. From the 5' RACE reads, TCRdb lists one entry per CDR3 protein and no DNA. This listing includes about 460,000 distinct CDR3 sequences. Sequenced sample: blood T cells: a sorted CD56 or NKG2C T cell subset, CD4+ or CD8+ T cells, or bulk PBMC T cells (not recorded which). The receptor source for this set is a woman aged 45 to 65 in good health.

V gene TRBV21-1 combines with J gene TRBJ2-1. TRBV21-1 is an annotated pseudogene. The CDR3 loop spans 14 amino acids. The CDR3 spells CASSKADSSIEQFF.

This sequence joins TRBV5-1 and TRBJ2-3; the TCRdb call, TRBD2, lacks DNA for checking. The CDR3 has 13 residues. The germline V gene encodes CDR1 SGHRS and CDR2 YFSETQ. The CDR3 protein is CASTGRARDTQYF.

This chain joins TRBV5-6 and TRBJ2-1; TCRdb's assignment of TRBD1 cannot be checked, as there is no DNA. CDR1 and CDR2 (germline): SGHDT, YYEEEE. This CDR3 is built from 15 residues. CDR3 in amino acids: CASSFLGRGYNEQFF.

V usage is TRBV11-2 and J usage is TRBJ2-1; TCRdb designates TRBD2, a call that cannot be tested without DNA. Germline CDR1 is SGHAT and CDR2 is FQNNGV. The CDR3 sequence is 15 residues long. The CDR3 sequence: CASSVGRARESEQFF. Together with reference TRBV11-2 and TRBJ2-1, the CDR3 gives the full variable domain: EAGVAQSPRYKIIEKRQSVAFWCNPISGHATLYWYQQILGQGPKLLIQFQNNGVVDDSQLPKDRFSAERLKGVDSTLKIQPAKLEDSAVYLCASSVGRARESEQFFGPGTRLTVL.

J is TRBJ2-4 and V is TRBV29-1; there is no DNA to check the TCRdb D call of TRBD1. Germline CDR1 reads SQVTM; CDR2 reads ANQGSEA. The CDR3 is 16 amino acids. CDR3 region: CSVEGGDTGFGNIQYF.

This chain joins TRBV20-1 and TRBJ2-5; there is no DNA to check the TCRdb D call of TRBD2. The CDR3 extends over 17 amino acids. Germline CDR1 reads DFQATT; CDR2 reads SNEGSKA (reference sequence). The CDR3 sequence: CSALRLAGSGGQETQYF.

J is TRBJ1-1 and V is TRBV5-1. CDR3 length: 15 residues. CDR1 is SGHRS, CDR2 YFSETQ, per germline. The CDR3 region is CASSSDWAFNTEAFF. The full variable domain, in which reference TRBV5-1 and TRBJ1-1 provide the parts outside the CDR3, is KAGVTQTPRYLIKTRGQQVTLSCSPISGHRSVSWYQQTPGQGLQFLFEYFSETQRNKGNFPGRFSGRQFSNSRSEMNVSTLELGDSALYLCASSSDWAFNTEAFFGQGTRLTVV.

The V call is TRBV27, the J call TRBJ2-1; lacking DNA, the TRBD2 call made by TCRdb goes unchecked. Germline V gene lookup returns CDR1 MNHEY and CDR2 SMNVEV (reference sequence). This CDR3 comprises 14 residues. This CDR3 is CASSPLAGATEQFF.

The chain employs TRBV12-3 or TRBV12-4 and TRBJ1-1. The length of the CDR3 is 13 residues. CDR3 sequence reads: CASTRQANTEAFF.

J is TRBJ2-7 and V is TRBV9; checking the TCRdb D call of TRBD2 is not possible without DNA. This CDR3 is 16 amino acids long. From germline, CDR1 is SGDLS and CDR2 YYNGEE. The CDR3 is CASSAPGTSGRSEQYF. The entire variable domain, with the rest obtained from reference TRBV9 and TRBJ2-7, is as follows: DSGVTQTPKHLITATGQRVTLRCSPRSGDLSVYWYQQSLDQGLQFLIQYYNGEERAKGNILERFSAQQFPDLHSELNLSSLELGDSALYFCASSAPGTSGRSEQYFGPGTRLTVT.

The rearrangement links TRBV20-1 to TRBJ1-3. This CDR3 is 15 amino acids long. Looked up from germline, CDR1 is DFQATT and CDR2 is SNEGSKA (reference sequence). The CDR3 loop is CSAAGRMNSGNTIYF.

The CDR3: CASSLRGGNEKLFF. The chain has TRBV18 and TRBJ1-4; TCRdb's assignment of TRBD1 cannot be checked, as there is no DNA. The V gene's germline CDR1 is KGHSH and CDR2 LQKENI. This CDR3 contains 14 residues.

CDR3 amino acids: CSASAGGQGLSGGYGYTF. The rearrangement links TRBV20-1 to TRBJ1-2; TCRdb selects TRBD1, and the lack of DNA leaves this call unchecked. The CDR3 consists of 18 residues. Germline CDR1 and CDR2: DFQATT and SNEGSKA (reference sequence).

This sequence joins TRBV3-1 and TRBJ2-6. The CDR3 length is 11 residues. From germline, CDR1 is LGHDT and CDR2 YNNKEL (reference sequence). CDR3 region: CWTSGANVLTF.

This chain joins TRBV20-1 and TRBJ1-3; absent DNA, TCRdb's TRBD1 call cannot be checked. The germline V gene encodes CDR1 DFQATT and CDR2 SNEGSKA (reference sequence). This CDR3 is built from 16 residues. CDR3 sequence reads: CSARGDGTTLINTIYF.

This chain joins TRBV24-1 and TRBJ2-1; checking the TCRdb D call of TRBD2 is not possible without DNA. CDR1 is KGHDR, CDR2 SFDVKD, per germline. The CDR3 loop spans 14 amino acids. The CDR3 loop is CATSDSRTLDEQFF.

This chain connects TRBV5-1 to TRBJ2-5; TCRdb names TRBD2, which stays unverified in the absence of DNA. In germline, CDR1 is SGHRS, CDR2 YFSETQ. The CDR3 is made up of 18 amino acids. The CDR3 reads CASRPPHRGGRPQETQYF.

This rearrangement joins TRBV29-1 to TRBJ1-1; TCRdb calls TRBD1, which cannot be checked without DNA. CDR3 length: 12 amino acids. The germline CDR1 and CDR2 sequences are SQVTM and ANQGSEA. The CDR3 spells CSTQTGGTEAFF.

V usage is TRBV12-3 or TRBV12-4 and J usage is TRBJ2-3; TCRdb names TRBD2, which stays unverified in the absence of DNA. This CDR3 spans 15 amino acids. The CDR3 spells CASTSPRRGTDTQYF.

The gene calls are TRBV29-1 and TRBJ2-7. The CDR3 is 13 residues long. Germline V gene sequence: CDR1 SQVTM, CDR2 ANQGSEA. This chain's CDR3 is CSVILVNYYEQYF.

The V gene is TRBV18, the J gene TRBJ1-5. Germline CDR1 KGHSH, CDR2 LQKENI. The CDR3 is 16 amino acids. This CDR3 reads CASSPLPELSNQPQHF.

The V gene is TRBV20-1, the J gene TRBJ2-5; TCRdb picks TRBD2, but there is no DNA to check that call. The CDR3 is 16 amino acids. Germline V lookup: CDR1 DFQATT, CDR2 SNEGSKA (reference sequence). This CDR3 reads CSASRVVLAGAETQYF.

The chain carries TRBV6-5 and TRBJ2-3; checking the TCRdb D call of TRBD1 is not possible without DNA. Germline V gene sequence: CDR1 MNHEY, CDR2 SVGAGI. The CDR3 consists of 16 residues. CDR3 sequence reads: CASSSGTTGGTDTQYF.

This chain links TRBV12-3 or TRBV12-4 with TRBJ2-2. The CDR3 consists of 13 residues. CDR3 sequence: CASMISRTGELFF.

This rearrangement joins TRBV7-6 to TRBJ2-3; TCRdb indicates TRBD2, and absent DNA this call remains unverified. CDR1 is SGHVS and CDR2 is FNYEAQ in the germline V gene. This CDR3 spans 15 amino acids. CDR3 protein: CASSYPSGSWDTQYF.

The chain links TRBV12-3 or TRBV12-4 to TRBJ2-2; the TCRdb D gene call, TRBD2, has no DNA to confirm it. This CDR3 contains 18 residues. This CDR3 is CASSVLSLAVLNTGELFF.

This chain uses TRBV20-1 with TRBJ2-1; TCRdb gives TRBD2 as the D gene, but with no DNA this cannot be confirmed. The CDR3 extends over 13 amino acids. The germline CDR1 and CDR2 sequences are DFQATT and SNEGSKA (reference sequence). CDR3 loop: CSASRTLNNEQFF.

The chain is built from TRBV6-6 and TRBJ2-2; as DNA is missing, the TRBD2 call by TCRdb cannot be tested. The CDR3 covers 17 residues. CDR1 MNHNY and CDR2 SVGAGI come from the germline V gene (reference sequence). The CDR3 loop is CASSPPLAGVAGGELFF.